This is a list of T cell receptor beta chains from one sample in a study of T cell repertoires in cytomegalovirus infection. TCRdb recomputed calls from the reads with MiXCR, one row per CDR3 protein. The sample includes a few hundred thousand distinct CDR3 sequences, around 40% of them seen just once. Their antigens remain unidentified. The specimen comprised cultured PBMCs, sampled from culture after CMV antigen stimulation. These receptors were obtained from a human donor in good health (CMV status not recorded). Some clones in this sample may be carry-over from other donors' samples. The CDR3 runs from the conserved cysteine through the conserved F or W. Each record gives: J gene, V gene, clone size, CDR3 protein. Clone size is shown for a subset of rows, as once, few, many or a class of expanded clone.

>TRBJ2-7|TRBV11-2|few
CASSLDGQGTYEQYF
>TRBJ2-7|TRBV7-9|.
CASSGNREPYEQYF
>TRBJ2-5|TRBV2|few
CASRTDSSGFQETQYF
>TRBJ2-3|TRBV9|.
CASSVVDSSTDTQYF
>TRBJ2-1|TRBV11-2|few
CASSFSPSADPSDNEQFF
>TRBJ2-2|TRBV5-1|.
CASSLTSTGTGELFF
>TRBJ2-3|TRBV6-2/TRBV6-3|few
CASSYVQRTDTQYF
>TRBJ2-3|TRBV7-9|.
CASSLDRPSGGHTDTQYF
>TRBJ1-5|TRBV6-5|.
CASSYSSPVPNQPQHF
>TRBJ2-1|TRBV19|.
CASGPDTSTEQFF
>TRBJ2-4|TRBV19|.
CASSTRLDVRNIQYF
>TRBJ1-6|TRBV5-1|.
CASSLAGYSPLHF
>TRBJ2-2|TRBV15|.
CATSRGGSTGELFF